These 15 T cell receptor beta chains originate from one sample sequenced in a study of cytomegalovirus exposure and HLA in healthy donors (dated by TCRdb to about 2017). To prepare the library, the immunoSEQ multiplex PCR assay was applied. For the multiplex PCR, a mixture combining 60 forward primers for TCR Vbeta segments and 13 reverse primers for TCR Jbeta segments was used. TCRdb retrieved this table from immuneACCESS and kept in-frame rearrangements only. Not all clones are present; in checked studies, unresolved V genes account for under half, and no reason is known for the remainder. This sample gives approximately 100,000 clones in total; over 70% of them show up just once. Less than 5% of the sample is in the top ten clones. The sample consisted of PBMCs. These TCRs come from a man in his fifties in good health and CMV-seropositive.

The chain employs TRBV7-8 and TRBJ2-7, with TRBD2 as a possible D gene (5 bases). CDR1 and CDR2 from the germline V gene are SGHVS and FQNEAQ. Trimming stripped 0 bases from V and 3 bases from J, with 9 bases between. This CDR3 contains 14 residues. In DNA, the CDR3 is TGTGCCAGCAGCTTAGCTTCTAGCTTCTACGAGCAGTACTTC. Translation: CASSLASSFYEQYF. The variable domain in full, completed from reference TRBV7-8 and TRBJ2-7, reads GAGVSQSPRYKVAKRGQDVALRCDPISGHVSLFWYQQALGQGPEFLTYFQNEAQLDKSGLPSDRFFAERPEGSVSTLKIQRTQQEDSAVYLCASSLASSFYEQYFGPGTRLTVT.

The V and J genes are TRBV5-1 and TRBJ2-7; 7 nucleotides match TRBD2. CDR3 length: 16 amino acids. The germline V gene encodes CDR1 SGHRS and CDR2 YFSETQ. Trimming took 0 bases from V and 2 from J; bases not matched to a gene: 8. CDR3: CASSLAGASGAYEQYF. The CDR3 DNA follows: TGCGCCAGCAGCTTGGCCGGGGCTAGCGGAGCCTACGAGCAGTACTTC.

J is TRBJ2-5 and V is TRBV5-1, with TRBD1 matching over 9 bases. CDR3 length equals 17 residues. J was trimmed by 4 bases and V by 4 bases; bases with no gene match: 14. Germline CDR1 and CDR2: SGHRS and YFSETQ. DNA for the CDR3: TGCGCCAGCAGCCGCGAACCGGGACAGGGATCTTTAGAGACCCAGTACTTC. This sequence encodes CASSREPGQGSLETQYF.

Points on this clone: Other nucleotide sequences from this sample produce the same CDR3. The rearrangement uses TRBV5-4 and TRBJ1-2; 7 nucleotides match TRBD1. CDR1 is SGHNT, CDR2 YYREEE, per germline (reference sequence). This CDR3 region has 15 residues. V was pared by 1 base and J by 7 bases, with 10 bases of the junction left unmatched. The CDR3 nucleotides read TGTGCCAGCAGCTTGTTCGCAGGGGGGTCAGCTGGCTACACCTTC. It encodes CASSLFAGGSAGYTF.

CDR3 bases: TGTGCCAGTAGTATAGATCACAGGGTTCGGACTGAAGCTTTCTTT. Translating gives CASSIDHRVRTEAFF. This chain links TRBV19 with TRBJ1-1; the D gene is possibly TRBD1 (6 bases). V was trimmed by 0 bases and J by 5 bases, leaving 13 bases between them. Looked up from germline, CDR1 is LNHDA and CDR2 is SQIVND (reference sequence). The CDR3 sequence is 15 residues long.

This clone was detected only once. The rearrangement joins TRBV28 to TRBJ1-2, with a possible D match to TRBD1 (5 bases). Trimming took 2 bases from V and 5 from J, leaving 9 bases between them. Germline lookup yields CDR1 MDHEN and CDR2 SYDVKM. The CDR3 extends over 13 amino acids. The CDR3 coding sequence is TGTGCCAGCAGTTTAATTCAGGGATATGGCTACACCTTC. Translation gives CASSLIQGYGYTF.

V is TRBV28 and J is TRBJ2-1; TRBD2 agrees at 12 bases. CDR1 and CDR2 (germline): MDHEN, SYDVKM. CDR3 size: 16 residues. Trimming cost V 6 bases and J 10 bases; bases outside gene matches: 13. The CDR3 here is CASRPTGLAGGREQFF. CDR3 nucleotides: TGTGCCAGCAGACCCACGGGACTAGCGGGTGGAAGGGAGCAGTTCTTC.

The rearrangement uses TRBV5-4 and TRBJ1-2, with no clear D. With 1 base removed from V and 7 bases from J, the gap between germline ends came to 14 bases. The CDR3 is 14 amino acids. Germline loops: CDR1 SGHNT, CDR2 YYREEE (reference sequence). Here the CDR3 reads CASSLKGGQSGYTF. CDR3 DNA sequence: TGTGCCAGCAGCTTGAAGGGAGGTCAAAGTGGCTACACCTTC.

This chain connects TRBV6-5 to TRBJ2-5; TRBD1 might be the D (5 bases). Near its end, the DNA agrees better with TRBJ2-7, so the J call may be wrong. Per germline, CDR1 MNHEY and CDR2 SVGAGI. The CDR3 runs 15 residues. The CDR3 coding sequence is TGTGCCAGCAGTTACACGGCAGGGTTGGGCTACGAGCAGTACTTC. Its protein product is CASSYTAGLGYEQYF.

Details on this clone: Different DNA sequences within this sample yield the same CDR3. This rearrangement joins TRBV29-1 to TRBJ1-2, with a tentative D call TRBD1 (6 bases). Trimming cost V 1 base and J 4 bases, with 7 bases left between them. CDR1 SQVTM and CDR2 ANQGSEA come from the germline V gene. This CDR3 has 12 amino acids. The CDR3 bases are TGCAGCGTTGAAGGAGGGGGCTATGGCTACACCTTC. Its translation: CSVEGGGYGYTF.

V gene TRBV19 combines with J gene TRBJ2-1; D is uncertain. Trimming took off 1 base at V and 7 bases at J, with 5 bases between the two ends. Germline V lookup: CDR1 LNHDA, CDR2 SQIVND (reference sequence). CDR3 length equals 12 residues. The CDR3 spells CASSIGRNEQFF. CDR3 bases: TGTGCCAGTAGTATAGGTCGGAATGAGCAGTTCTTC.

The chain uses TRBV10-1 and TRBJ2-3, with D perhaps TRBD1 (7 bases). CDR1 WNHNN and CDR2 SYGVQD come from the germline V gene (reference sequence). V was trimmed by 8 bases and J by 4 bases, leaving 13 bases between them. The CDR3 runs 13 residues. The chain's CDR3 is CASGGTASDTQYF. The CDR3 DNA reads TGCGCCAGCGGAGGGACAGCCTCAGATACGCAGTATTTT.

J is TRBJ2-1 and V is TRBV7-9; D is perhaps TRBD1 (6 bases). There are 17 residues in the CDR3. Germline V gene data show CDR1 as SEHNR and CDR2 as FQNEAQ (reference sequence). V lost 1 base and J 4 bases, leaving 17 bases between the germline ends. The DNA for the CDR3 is TGTGCCAGCAGCTTAGGGGGTTCGGGGACATCATACAATGAGCAGTTCTTC. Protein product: CASSLGGSGTSYNEQFF.

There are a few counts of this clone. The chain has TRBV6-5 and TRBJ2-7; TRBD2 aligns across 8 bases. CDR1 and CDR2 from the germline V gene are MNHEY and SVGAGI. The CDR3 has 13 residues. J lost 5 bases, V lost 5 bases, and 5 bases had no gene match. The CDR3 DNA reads TGTGCCAGCAGTGAGCGGGAGATCGACGAGCAGTACTTC. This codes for CASSEREIDEQYF.

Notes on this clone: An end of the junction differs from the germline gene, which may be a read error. The CDR3 nucleotides read TGTGCCAGCAGTGCATATCCGAACACCGGGGTGCTGTTTTTT. This translates into CASSAYPNTGVLFF. The genes are TRBV27 and TRBJ2-2; TRBD2 might be the D (5 bases). The CDR3 totals 14 residues. Germline CDR1 is MNHEY and CDR2 is SMNVEV (reference sequence).